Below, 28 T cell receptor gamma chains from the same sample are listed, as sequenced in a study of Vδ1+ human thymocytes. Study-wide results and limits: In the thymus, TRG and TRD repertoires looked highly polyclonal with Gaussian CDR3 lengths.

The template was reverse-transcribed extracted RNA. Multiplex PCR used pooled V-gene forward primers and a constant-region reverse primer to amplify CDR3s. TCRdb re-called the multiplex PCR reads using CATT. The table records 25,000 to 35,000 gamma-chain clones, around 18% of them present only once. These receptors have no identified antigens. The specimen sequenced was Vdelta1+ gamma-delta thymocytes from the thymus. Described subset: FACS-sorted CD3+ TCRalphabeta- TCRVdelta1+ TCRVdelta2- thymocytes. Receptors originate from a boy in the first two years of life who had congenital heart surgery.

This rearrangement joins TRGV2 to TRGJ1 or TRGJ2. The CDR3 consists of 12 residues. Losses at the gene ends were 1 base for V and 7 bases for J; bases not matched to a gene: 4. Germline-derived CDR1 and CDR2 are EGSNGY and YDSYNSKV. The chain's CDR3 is CATWDGQYKKLF. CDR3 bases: TGTGCCACCTGGGACGGCCAGTATAAGAAACTCTTT.

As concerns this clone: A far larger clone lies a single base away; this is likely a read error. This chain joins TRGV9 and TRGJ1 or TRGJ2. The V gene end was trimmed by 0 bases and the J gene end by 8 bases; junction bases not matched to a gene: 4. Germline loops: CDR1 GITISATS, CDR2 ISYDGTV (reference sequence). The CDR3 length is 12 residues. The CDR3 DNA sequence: TGTGCCTTGTGGGAGGTGCGGGATAAGAAACTCTTT. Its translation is CALWEVRDKKLF.

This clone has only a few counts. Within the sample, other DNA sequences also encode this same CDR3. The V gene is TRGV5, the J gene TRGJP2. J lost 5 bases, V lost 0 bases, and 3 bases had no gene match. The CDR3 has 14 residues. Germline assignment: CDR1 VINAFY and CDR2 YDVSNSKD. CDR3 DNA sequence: TGTGCCACCTGGGACAGGCCGAGTGATTGGATCAAGACGTTT. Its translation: CATWDRPSDWIKTF.

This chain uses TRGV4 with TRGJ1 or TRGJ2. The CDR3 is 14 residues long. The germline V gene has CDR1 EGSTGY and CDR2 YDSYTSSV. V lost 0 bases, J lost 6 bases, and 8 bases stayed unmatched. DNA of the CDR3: TGTGCCACCTGGGATGGGCTTATGTGTTATAAGAAACTCTTT. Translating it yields CATWDGLMCYKKLF.

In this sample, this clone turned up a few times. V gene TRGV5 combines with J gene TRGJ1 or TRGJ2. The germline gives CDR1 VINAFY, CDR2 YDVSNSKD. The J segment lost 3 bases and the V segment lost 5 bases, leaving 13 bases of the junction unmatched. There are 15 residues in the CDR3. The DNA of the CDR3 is TGTGCCACCTGGGCCTTGAGGGGGTGTTATTATAAGAAACTCTTT. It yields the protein CATWALRGCYYKKLF.

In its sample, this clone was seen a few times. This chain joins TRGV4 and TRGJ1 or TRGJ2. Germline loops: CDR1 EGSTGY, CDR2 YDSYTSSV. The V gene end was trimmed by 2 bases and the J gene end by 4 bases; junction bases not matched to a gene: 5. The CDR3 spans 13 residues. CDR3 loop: CATWDEWYYKKLF. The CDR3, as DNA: TGTGCCACCTGGGATGAATGGTATTATAAGAAACTCTTT.

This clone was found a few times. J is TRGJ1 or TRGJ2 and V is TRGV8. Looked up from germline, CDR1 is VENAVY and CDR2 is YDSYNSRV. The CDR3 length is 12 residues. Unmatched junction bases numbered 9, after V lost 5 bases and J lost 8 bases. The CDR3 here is CATWVRGDKKLF. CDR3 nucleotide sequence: TGTGCCACCTGGGTCCGGGGCGATAAGAAACTCTTT.

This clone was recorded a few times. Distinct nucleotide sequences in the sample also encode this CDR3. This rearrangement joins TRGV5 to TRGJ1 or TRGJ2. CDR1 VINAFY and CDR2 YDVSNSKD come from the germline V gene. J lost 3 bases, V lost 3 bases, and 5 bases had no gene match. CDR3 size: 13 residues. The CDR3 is CATWDRPYYKKLF. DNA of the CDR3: TGTGCCACCTGGGACCGACCTTATTATAAGAAACTCTTT.

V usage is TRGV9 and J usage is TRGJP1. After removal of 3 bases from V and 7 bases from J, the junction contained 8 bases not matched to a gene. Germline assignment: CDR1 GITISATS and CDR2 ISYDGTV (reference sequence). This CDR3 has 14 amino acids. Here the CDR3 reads CALWEPRGGWFKIF. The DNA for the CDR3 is TGTGCCTTGTGGGAGCCCCGGGGTGGTTGGTTCAAGATATTT.

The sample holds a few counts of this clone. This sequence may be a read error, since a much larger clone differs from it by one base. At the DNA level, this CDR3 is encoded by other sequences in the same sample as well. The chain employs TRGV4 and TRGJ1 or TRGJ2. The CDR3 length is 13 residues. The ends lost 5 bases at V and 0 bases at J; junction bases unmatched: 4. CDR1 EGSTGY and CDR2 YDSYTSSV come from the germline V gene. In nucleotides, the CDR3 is TGTGCCACCTGGGCTCCGAATTATTATAAGAAACTCTTT. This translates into CATWAPNYYKKLF.

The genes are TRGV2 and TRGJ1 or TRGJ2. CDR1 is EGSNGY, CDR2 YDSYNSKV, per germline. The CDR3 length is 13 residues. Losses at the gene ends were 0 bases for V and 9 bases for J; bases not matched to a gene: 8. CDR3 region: CATWDGPHFKKLF. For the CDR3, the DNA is TGTGCCACCTGGGACGGGCCGCATTTTAAGAAACTCTTT.

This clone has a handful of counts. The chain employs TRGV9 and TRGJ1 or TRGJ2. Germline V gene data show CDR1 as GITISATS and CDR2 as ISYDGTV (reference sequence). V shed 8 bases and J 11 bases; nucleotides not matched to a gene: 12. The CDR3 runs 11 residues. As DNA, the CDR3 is TGTGCCTTGTCCGGAATAAAGCAGAAACTCTTT. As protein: CALSGIKQKLF.

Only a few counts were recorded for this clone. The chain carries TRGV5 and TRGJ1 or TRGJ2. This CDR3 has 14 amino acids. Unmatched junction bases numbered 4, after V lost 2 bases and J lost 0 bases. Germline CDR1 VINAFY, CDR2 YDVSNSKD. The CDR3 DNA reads TGTGCCACCTGGGACACTCAGAATTATTATAAGAAACTCTTT. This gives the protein CATWDTQNYYKKLF.

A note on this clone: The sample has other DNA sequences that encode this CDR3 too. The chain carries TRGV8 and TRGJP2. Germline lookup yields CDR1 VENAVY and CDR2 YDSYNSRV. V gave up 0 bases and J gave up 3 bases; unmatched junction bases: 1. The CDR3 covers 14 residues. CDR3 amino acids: CATWDRGSDWIKTF. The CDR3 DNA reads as TGTGCCACCTGGGATAGGGGTAGTGATTGGATCAAGACGTTT.

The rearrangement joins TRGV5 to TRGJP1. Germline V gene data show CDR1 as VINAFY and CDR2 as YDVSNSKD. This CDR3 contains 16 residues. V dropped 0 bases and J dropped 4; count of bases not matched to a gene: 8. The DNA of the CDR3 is TGTGCCACCTGGGACAGGCGTCGGGGCACTGGTTGGTTCAAGATATTT. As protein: CATWDRRRGTGWFKIF.

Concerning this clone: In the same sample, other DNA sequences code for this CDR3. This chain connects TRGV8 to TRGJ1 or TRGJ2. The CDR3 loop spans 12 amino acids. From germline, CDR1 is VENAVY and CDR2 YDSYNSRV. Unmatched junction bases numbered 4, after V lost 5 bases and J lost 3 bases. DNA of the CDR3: TGTGCCACCTGGGCGTCTTATTATAAGAAACTCTTT. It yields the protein CATWASYYKKLF.

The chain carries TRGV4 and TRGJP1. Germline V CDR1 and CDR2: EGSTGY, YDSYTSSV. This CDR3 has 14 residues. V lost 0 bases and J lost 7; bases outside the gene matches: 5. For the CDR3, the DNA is TGTGCCACCTGGGATGGGCTAATTGGTTGGTTCAAGATATTT. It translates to CATWDGLIGWFKIF.

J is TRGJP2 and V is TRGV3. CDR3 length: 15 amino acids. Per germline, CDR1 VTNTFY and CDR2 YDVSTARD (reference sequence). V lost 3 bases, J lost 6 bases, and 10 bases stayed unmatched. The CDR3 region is CATWDLLNGDWIKTF. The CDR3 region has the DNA TGTGCCACCTGGGACCTACTAAACGGTGATTGGATCAAGACGTTT.

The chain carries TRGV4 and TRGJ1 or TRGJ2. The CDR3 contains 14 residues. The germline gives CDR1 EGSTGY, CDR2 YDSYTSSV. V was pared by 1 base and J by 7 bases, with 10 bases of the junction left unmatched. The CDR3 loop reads CATWDGWLGYKKLF. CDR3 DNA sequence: TGTGCCACCTGGGATGGCTGGCTAGGGTATAAGAAACTCTTT.

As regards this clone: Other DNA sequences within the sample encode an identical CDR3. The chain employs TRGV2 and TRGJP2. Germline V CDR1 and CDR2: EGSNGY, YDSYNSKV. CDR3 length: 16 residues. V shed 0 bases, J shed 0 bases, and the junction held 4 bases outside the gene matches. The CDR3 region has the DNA TGTGCCACCTGGGACGGGCCGTATAGTAGTGATTGGATCAAGACGTTT. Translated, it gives CATWDGPYSSDWIKTF.

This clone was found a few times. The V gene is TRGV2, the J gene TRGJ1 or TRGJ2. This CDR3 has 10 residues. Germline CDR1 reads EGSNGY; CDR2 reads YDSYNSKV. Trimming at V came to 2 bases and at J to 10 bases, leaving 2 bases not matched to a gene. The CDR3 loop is CATWDAKKLF. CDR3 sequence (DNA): TGTGCCACCTGGGACGCGAAGAAACTCTTT.

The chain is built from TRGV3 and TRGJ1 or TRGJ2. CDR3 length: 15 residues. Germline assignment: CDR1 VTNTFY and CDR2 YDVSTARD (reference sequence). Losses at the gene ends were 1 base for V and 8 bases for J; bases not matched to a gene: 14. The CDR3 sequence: CATWDSSFGVNKKLF. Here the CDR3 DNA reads TGTGCCACCTGGGACAGTTCTTTTGGGGTGAATAAGAAACTCTTT.

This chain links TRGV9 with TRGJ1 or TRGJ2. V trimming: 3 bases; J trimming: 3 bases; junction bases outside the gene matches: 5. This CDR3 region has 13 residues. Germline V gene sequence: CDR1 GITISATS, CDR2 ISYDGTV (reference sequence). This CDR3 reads CALWELAYYKKLF. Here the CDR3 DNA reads TGTGCCTTGTGGGAGTTAGCTTATTATAAGAAACTCTTT.

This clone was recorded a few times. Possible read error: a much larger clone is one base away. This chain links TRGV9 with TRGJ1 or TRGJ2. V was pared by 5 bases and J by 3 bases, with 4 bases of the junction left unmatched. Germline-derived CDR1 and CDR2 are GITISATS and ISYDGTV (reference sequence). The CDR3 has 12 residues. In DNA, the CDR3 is TGTGCCTTGTGGGCGGCTTATTATAAGAAACTCTTT. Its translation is CALWAAYYKKLF.

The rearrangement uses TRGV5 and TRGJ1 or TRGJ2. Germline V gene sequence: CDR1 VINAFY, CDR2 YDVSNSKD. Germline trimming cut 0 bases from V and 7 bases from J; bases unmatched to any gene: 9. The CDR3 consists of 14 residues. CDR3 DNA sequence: TGTGCCACCTGGGACAGGCTAGTATACTATAAGAAACTCTTT. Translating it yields CATWDRLVYYKKLF.

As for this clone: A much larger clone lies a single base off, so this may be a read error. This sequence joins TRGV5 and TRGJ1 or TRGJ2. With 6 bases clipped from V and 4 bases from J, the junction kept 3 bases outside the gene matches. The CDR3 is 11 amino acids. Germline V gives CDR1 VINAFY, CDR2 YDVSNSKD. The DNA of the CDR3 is TGTGCCACCTGGAAATATTATAAGAAACTCTTT. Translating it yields CATWKYYKKLF.

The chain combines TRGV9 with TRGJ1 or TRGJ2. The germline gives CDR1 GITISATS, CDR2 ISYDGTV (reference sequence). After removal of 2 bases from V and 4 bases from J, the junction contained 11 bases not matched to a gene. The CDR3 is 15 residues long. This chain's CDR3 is CALWEAPSPYYKKLF. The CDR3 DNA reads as TGTGCCTTGTGGGAGGCCCCCTCTCCCTATTATAAGAAACTCTTT.

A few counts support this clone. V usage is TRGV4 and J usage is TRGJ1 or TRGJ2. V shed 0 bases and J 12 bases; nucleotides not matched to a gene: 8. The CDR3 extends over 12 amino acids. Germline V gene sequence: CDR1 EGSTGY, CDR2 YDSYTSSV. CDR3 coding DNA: TGTGCCACCTGGGATGGGCCGGCCGCGAAACTCTTT. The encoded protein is CATWDGPAAKLF.